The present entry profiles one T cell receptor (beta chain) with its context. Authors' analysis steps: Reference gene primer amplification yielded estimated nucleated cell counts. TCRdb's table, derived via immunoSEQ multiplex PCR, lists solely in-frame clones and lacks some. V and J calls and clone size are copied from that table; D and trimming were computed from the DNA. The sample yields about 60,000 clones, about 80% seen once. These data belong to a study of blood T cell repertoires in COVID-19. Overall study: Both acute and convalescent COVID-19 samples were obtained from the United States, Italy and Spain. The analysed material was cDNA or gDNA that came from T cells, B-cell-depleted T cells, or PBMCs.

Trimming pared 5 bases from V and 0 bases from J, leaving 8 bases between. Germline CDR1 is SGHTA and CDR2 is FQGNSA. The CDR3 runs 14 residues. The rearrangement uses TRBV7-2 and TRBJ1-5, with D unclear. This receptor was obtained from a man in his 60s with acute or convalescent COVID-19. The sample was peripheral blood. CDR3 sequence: CASSPSYSNQPQHF. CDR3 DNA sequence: TGTGCCAGCAGCCCGTCGTATAGCAATCAGCCCCAGCATTTT. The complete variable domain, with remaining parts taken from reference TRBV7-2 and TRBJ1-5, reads GAGVSQSPSNKVTEKGKDVELRCDPISGHTALYWYRQSLGQGLEFLIYFQGNSAPDKSGLPSDRFSAERTGGSVSTLTIQRTQQEDSAVYLCASSPSYSNQPQHFGDGTRLSIL.